The present TCR beta chain was sequenced within a study of blood T cell repertoires in COVID-19. Looking at the study overall: COVID-19 samples collected from the United States, Italy and Spain covered acute and convalescent phases. T cells, B-cell-depleted T cells, or PBMCs provided the cDNA or gDNA that served as material.

This CDR3 comprises 17 residues. V lost 0 bases to trimming and J lost 0 bases, with 15 bases between them. Looked up from germline, CDR1 is SGDLS and CDR2 is YYNGEE. Study processing details: Reference gene primer amplification gave estimated nucleated cell counts. Profiled with immunoSEQ multiplex PCR; TCRdb holds only in-frame clones, not every one. The V and J calls and clone size were taken over from that table, and D and trimming were inferred from the DNA. The sample includes approximately 85,000 clones, 90% of them seen just once. V usage is TRBV9 and J usage is TRBJ1-1, with D maybe TRBD1 (5 bases). Sequencing used peripheral blood. The origin of this receptor is a woman aged 45-60 years in a cohort sampled during active COVID-19. CDR3: CASSVGVGGTLNTEAFF. Here the CDR3 DNA reads TGTGCCAGCAGCGTAGGGGTGGGGGGAACACTGAACACTGAAGCTTTCTTT.